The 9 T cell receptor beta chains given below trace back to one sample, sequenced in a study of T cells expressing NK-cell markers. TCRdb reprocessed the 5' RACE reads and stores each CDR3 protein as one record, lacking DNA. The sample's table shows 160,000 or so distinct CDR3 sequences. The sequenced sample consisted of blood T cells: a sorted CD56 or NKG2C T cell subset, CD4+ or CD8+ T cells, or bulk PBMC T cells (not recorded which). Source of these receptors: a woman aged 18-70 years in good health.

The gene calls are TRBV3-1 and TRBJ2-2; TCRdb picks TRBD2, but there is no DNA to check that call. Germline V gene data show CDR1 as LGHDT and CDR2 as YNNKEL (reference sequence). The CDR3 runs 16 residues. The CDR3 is CASSPFRLASTGELFF.

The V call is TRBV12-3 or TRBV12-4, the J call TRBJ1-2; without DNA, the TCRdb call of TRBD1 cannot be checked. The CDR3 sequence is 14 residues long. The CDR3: CASSSLQGTYGYTF.

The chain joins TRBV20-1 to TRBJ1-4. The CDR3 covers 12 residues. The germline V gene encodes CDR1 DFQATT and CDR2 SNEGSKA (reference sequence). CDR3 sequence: CSGAGSGEKLFF.

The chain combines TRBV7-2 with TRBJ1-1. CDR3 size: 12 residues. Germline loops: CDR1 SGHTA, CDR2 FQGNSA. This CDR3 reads CASNRGVTEAFF.

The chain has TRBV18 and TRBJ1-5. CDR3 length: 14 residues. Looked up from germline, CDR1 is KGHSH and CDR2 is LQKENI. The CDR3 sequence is CASSLGTSNQPQHF.

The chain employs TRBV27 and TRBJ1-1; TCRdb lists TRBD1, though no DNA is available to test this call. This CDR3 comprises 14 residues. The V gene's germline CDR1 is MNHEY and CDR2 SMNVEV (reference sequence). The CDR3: CASSRTGGRAEAFF.

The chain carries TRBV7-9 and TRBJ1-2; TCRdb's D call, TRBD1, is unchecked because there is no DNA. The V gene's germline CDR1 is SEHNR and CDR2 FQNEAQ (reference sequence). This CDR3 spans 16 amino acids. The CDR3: CASSRNTGTGPVGYTF.

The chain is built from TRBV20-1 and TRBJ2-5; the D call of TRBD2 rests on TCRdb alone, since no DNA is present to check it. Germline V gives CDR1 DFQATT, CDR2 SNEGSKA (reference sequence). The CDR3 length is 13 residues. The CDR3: CSAFGPSGETQYF.

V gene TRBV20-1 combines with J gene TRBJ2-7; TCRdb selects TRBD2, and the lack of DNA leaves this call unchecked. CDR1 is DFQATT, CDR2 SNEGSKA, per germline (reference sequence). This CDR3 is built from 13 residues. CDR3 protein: CSAPFSGRDEQYF.